This section outlines one T cell receptor beta chain sequence together with its context. Its antigen is not identified. Sequencing was performed with immunoSEQ multiplex PCR; in TCRdb, only in-frame clones are kept and a portion is missing. The repertoire holds tens of thousands of clones, with 70% to 90% as singletons. This sample stems from a study of T cells in localized non-small cell lung cancer. The germline gives CDR1 SGDLS, CDR2 YYNGEE. V lost 3 bases and J lost 7, with 13 bases in between. The CDR3 is 14 amino acids. Regarding the study as a whole: When the top 100 tumor clones were examined, a median approximately 59 of them also appeared in the adjacent lung, which was paired and uninvolved.

This receptor was obtained from a female donor aged 60 or older with stage I lung adenocarcinoma. Sample: peripheral blood, taken before any cancer treatment. The chain is built from TRBV9 and TRBJ2-2; TRBD1 might be the D (6 bases). The DNA of the CDR3 is TGTGCCAGCAGCGGACAGGATGGTATCGGGGAGCTGTTTTTT. This gives the protein CASSGQDGIGELFF.